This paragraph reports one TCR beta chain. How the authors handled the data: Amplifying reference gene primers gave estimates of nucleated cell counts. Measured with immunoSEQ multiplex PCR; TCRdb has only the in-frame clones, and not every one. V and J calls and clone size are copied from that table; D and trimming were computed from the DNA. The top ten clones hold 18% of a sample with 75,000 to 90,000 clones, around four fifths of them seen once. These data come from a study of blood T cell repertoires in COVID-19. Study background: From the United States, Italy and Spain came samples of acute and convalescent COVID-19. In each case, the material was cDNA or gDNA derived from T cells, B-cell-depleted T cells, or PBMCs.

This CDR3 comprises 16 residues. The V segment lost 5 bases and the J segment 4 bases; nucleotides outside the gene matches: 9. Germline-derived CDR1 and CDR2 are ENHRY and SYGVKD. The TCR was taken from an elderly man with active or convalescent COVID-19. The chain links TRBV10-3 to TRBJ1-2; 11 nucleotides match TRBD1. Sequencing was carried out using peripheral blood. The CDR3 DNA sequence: TGTGCCATCAGTCGCGACCGGGACAGGGGGATCTATGGCTACACCTTC. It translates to CAISRDRDRGIYGYTF.